This T cell receptor beta chain originates from a study of control samples from healthy donors and cancer patients (dated by TCRdb to the early 2020s). A word on this clone: Its binding antigen is unknown. No base quality values were provided; no much bigger clone lies one nucleotide off.

Library preparation employed the immunoSEQ multiplex PCR assay. The immuneACCESS repertoire file appears here via TCRdb, limited to in-frame rearrangements. These files lack a portion of the clones; in checked studies, under half of the deficit traces to unresolved V genes, and the cause of the others is not known. Across this sample there are 120,000 to 150,000 clones, with roughly nine tenths seen only once. The leading ten clones occupy 4.9% of the sample. Based on the germline V gene, the CDR1 and CDR2 sequences are MNHNS and SASEGT. A distance of 12 bases separates the germline ends of V and J, which lose 8 bases and 8 bases respectively. Inclusive of the bounding cysteine and phenylalanine, the CDR3 is 11 residues long. Only the CDR3 region is kept as DNA, spanning 33 bases read in frame from base 1.

Sequenced: blood. This TCR came from a man aged 25-45 years in good health. Recombination joined TRBV6-1 with TRBJ1-1; the D gene is not confidently resolved. The DNA sequence is given as TGTGCCAGCTCCTACAGCTTAGAAGCTTTCTTT. Its translation reads: CASSYSLEAFF.